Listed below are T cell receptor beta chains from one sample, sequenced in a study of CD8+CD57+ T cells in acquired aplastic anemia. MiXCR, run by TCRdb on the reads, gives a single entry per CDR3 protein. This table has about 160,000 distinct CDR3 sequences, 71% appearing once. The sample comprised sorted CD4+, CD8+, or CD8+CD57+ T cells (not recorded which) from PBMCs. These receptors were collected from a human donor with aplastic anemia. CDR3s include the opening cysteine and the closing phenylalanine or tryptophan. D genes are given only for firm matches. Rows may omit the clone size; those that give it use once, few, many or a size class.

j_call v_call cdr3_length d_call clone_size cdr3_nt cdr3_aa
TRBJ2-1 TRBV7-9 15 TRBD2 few TGTGCCAGCAGCTTACTAGCGGGCCCTTACAATGAGCAGTTCTTC CASSLLAGPYNEQFF
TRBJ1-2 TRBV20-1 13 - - TGCAGTGCTAGCCGGGACCGAGGAATTGGCTACACCTTC CSASRDRGIGYTF
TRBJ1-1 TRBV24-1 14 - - TGTGCCACCATGTGTCGGGAAATGAACACTGAAGCTTTCTTT CATMCREMNTEAFF
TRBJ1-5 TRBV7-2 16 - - TGTGCCAGCAGCTTATGGTTAGAGAACCACAATCAGCCCCAGCATTTT CASSLWLENHNQPQHF
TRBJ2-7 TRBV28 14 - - TGTGCCAGCAGAGGTTCCAGGCGCACCTACGAGCAGTACTTC CASRGSRRTYEQYF
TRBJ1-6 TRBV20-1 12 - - TGCAGTGAAGCGACGGAGATTCAACCCCTCCACTTT CSEATEIQPLHF
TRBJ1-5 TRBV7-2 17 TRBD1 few TGTGCCAGCAGCTTAGGGCGGGGACAGGGGTACAATCAGCCCCAGCATTTT CASSLGRGQGYNQPQHF
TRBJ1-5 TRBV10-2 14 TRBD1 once TGCGCCAGCAGCATCGACAGGGGCGGCCAGCCCCAGCATTTT CASSIDRGGQPQHF
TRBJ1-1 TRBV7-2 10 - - TGTGCCAGCAGCCCCACCTTAGCTTTCTTT CASSPTLAFF
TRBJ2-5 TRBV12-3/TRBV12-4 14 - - TGTGCCAGTGGGGCAGGGCGGTCCGGAGAGACCCAGTACTTC CASGAGRSGETQYF
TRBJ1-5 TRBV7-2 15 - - TGTGCCAGCAGCTATTCGTCCGGGGGTTATCAGCCCCAGCATTTT CASSYSSGGYQPQHF
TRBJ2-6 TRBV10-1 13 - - TGCGCCAGCATTCGGGCTGGGGCCAACGTCCTGACTTTC CASIRAGANVLTF
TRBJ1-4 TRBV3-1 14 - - TGTGCCAGCAGCCATTCAGGGTACAGGGAAAAACTGTTTTTT CASSHSGYREKLFF
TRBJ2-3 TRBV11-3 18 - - TGTGCCAGCAGCTTAGGAATAGGGATATCCTACGTGACAGATACGCAGTATTTT CASSLGIGISYVTDTQYF
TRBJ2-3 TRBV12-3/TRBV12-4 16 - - TGTGCCAGCAGAGCTTCCCGGACCCTCCCGACAGATACGCAGTATTTT CASRASRTLPTDTQYF
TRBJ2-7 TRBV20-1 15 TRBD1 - TGCAGTGCTACCATCCGGGACAGGGGTCGCTACGAGCAGTACTTC CSATIRDRGRYEQYF
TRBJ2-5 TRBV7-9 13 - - TGTGCCAGCAACAACAGGGTTGAGGAGACCCAGTACTTC CASNNRVEETQYF
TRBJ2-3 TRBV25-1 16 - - TGTGCCAGCAGTGAATATCTAAGCAGCAGCACAGATACGCAGTATTTT CASSEYLSSSTDTQYF
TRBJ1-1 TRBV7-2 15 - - TGTGCCAGCAGCCTAAATCCAGGCGTGAACACTGAAGCTTTCTTT CASSLNPGVNTEAFF
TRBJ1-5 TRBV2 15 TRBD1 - TGTGCCAGCAGCGAAGACAGGGCAATCAATCAGCCCCAGCATTTT CASSEDRAINQPQHF
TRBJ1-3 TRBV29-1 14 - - TGCAGCGTCGGGACAAGGGAGGCTGGAAACACCATATATTTT CSVGTREAGNTIYF
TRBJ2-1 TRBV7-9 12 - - TGTGCCAGCAGCTCGCTCAACAGGGTGGGGTTCTTC CASSSLNRVGFF
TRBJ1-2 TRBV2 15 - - TGTGCCAGCAGTGAAGCGTGGACGGTGAACTATGGCTACACCTTC CASSEAWTVNYGYTF
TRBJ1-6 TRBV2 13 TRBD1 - TGTGCCAGCAGTGAGGGACAGGGGCCACCCCTCCACTTT CASSEGQGPPLHF
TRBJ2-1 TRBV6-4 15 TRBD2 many TGTGCCAGCAGTGACTCGATTAGCGGGGGGGATGAGCAGTTCTTC CASSDSISGGDEQFF
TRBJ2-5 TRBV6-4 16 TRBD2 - TGTGCCAGCAGTCTAAGCGGGGGGCAGAGCAATGAGACCCAGTACTTC CASSLSGGQSNETQYF
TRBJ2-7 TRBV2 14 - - TGTGCCAGCAGTGAAGCGCTTCCACAGGGTGAACGGTACTTC CASSEALPQGERYF
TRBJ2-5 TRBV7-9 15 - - TGTGCCAGCATCTATATCCGGGGCCTACAAGAGACCCAGTACTTC CASIYIRGLQETQYF
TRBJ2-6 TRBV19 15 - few TGTGCCAGTAGTAGGGACGTCTCTGGGGCCAACGTCCTGACTTTC CASSRDVSGANVLTF
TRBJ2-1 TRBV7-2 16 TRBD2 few TGTGCCAGCACCTATCTTGTGGCTAGCGGGAGGGATGAGCAGTTCTTC CASTYLVASGRDEQFF
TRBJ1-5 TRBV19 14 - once TGTGCCAGTAGATACACGGGGGGGAATCAGCCCCAGCATTTT CASRYTGGNQPQHF
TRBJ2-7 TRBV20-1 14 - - TGCAGTGCTAGAGATAGGGGAAGGCACTACGAGCAGTACTTC CSARDRGRHYEQYF
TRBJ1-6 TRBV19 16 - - TGTGCCAGTAGTCCCGAGGGGACCGGCGGCTATTCACCCCTCCACTTT CASSPEGTGGYSPLHF
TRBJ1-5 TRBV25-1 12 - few TGTGCCAGCTCTCGGGGACTTCAGCCCCAGCATTTT CASSRGLQPQHF
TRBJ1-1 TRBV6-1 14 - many TGTGCCAGCAGCGCCGGGGACGCGAACACTGAAGCTTTCTTT CASSAGDANTEAFF
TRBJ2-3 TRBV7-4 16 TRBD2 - TGTGCCAGCAGCTTAGTGCTAGCGGGCACCACAGATACGCAGTATTTT CASSLVLAGTTDTQYF
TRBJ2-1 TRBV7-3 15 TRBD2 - TGTGCCAGCAGCTCTGCGGGACTACACTACAATGAGCAGTTCTTC CASSSAGLHYNEQFF
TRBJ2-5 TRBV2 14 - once TGTGCCAGCGCCGGGGGGCCCACAGGGGAGGTCCAGTACTTC CASAGGPTGEVQYF
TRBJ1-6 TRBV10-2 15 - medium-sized TGCGCCAGCACCCATATGGGGCCAGGGTGGTCACCCCTCCACTTT CASTHMGPGWSPLHF
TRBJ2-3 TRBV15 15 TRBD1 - TGTGCCACCAGCAGAGTGGGCCACAGGGGAGATACGCAGTATTTT CATSRVGHRGDTQYF
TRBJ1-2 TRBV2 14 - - TGTGCCAGCAGGGGTTCCACCACTAACTATGGCTACACCTTC CASRGSTTNYGYTF
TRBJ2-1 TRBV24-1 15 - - TGTGCCACCAGTGATTTGGACAGGTCTGAGGATGAGCAGTTCTTC CATSDLDRSEDEQFF
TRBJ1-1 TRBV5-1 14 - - TGCGCCAGCAGCTTGGTTGGGACGAGCACTGAAGCTTTCTTT CASSLVGTSTEAFF